This T cell receptor (beta chain) appears in the sequencing data of a study of cytomegalovirus exposure and HLA in healthy donors. Study findings and constraints: Investigators reported 150 to 200 TCR beta chains as tied to cytomegalovirus. There were some public TCRs occurring in many donors, but most TCR sequences were rare.

This clone was observed once. Its antigen is still unknown. Here immunoSEQ multiplex PCR was the method, and the copy in TCRdb shows in-frame clones only, minus some. The sample comprises 80,000 to 95,000 clones, roughly 92% of which are singletons, and 1% to 1.4% rests with the top ten. Germline V gene lookup returns CDR1 MGHDK and CDR2 SYGVNS. The CDR3 is 12 residues long. The V end was cut by 6 bases, the J end by 4 bases, with 9 bases between. The rearrangement uses TRBV25-1 and TRBJ1-2; D perhaps matches TRBD1 (5 bases). Sequencing used PBMCs. The receptor comes from a woman under 40 in good health and CMV-seropositive. The CDR3 sequence: CASRDDSYGYTF. The CDR3 DNA follows: TGTGCCAGCAGAGACGACAGCTATGGCTACACCTTC.